These 10 T cell receptor beta chains share one sample of origin, sequenced in a study of Tregs in tolerant kidney transplant recipients. TCRdb's copy holds only in-frame clones and misses some; the assay was immunoSEQ multiplex PCR. The repertoire shows tens of thousands of clones; the top ten hold about 0.83%. Specimen: CD4+ T cells from blood, collected before the transplant. The receptors stem from a human donor who received a combined kidney and bone marrow transplant.

On this clone itself: Coverage ceases 3 residues before the CDR3 finishes, and the germline J gene fills in the end. The V and J genes are TRBV20-1 and TRBJ1-5, with 9 bases aligning to TRBD1. CDR3 length: 14 residues. CDR1 and CDR2 (germline): DFQATT, SNEGSKA (reference sequence). V shed 2 bases, J shed 2 bases, and the junction held 1 base outside the gene matches. The CDR3 region is CSARRTGGNQPQHF. The CDR3 DNA, read in part, is TGCAGTGCTAGACGGACAGGGGGCAATCAGCCC.

In the case of this clone: The DNA ends 3 residues before the CDR3 does, and the rest of the CDR3 is filled in from the germline J gene. The V call is TRBV5-1, the J call TRBJ1-6; 8 positions agree with TRBD1. Germline V gene lookup returns CDR1 SGHRS and CDR2 YFSETQ. This CDR3 spans 15 amino acids. Unmatched junction bases numbered 5, after V lost 4 bases and J lost 5 bases. The sequenced CDR3 bases are TGCGCCAGCAGCCCAGGGACAGGAGATAATTCACCC. Translation: CASSPGTGDNSP. The whole CDR3 is CASSPGTGDNSPLHF.

The CDR3 region is CASSLGAGRLNEQFF. Partial CDR3 DNA: TGCGCCAGCAGCTTGGGTGCGGGGAGACTCAATGAG. This chain connects TRBV5-1 to TRBJ2-1, with D possibly TRBD2 on 6 matching bases. The DNA ends 3 residues before the CDR3 does, and the rest of the CDR3 is filled in from the germline J gene. This CDR3 has 15 amino acids. Germline V CDR1 and CDR2: SGHRS, YFSETQ. The V end lost 0 bases, the J end lost 6 bases, and 13 bases lay between the germline ends.

Turning to this clone: The DNA ends 3 residues before the CDR3 does, and the rest of the CDR3 is filled in from the germline J gene. The chain employs TRBV19 and TRBJ2-1; D is unclear. V lost 2 bases to trimming and J lost 2 bases, with 13 bases between them. Germline lookup yields CDR1 LNHDA and CDR2 SQIVND (reference sequence). CDR3 length: 16 amino acids. The CDR3 sequence: CASSIRVRVTYNEQFF. The part of the CDR3 DNA that was read is TGTGCCAGTAGTATAAGGGTAAGGGTCACCTACAATGAG.

The CDR3 spells CASSLAYTGDNEQFF. Incomplete CDR3 DNA: TGTGCCAGCAGCTTAGCTTACACAGGGGACAATGAG. The genes are TRBV7-9 and TRBJ2-1, with 7 bases identical to TRBD1. The CDR3 goes on 3 residues after the read ends, and that part is filled in from the germline J gene. The CDR3 has 15 residues. Germline CDR1 is SEHNR and CDR2 is FQNEAQ (reference sequence). The J segment lost 5 bases and the V segment lost 0 bases, leaving 4 bases of the junction unmatched.

As concerns this clone: The read terminates 3 residues ahead of where the CDR3 ends, so the germline J gene completes it. The V call is TRBV5-4, the J call TRBJ1-2, with TRBD1 as a possible D gene (6 bases). This CDR3 is 13 amino acids long. Germline CDR1 reads SGHNT; CDR2 reads YYREEE (reference sequence). The V gene lost 3 bases and the J gene lost 5 bases, with 11 bases spanning the gap. The sequenced part of the CDR3 DNA is TGTGCCAGCAGCTACGGACAGTCATATGGC. Translation gives CASSYGQSYG. The entire CDR3 sequence reads CASSYGQSYGYTF.

To note about this clone: The read terminates 3 residues before the CDR3 end, so the remaining end is supplied by the germline J gene. The V and J genes are TRBV19 and TRBJ1-2; 10 nucleotides match TRBD1. V gave up 7 bases and J gave up 3 bases; unmatched junction bases: 8. This CDR3 has 15 amino acids. Germline V gene lookup returns CDR1 LNHDA and CDR2 SQIVND (reference sequence). The CDR3 DNA, read in part, is TGTGCCAGTACCGGACCGGGACAGGGGCACTATGGC. Translated, it gives CASTGPGQGHYG. The whole CDR3 is CASTGPGQGHYGYTF.

The part of the CDR3 DNA that was read is TGTGCCAGCAGCCATCTAGGGACTAGCGGGGGGAATGAG. This gives the protein CASSHLGTSGGNE. The full CDR3 is CASSHLGTSGGNEQFF. The rearrangement uses TRBV16 and TRBJ2-1, with 15 bases fitting TRBD2. The read is 3 residues too short to cover the CDR3 end, so that end is filled in from the germline J gene. Germline CDR1 and CDR2: KGHSY and FQNENV. The CDR3 sequence is 16 residues long. J gave up 7 bases and V 3 bases, and 4 bases lay outside the gene matches.

Comment on this clone: The read terminates 3 residues ahead of where the CDR3 ends, so the germline J gene completes it. The rearrangement joins TRBV2 to TRBJ2-2, with 14 bases matching TRBD2. J was trimmed by 0 bases and V by 7 bases; bases with no gene match: 4. Germline V gene sequence: CDR1 SNHLY, CDR2 FYNNEI. The CDR3 has 17 amino acids. The sequenced CDR3 bases are TGTGCCAGCACTCGGACTAGCGGGGGGTCGAACACCGGGGAG. Translating it yields CASTRTSGGSNTGE. In full, the CDR3 reads CASTRTSGGSNTGELFF. The whole variable domain, remainder taken from reference TRBV2 and TRBJ2-2, is EPEVTQTPSHQVTQMGQEVILRCVPISNHLYFYWYRQILGQKVEFLVSFYNNEISEKSEIFDDQFSVERPDGSNFTLKIRSTKLEDSAMYFCASTRTSGGSNTGELFFGEGSRLTVL.

With regard to this clone: The read stops 3 residues short of the end of the CDR3; the missing end is completed from the germline J gene. The chain couples TRBV2 to TRBJ2-1; D remains ambiguous. CDR1 is SNHLY, CDR2 FYNNEI, per germline. The CDR3 runs 12 residues. V was trimmed by 6 bases and J by 0 bases, leaving 3 bases between them. CDR3 sequence: CASSYSYNEQFF. The CDR3 DNA, read in part, is TGTGCCAGCAGCTACTCCTACAATGAG.